This T cell receptor beta chain was captured by sequencing in a study of cytomegalovirus exposure and HLA in healthy donors (dated by TCRdb to about 2017). Background on the whole study: In an earlier analysis of around 540 of the donors, 276 Gb of sequence data and 100 million or so unique TCR beta sequences from roughly 190 million T cells were reported. An early release covering 550 to 650 HLA-typed donors comprised 300 to 350 gigabases of sequencing data and around 86 million unique TCR sequences. Of the 350 to 450 genotyped donors, over 65% fell in the genetic ancestry cluster associated with self-reported Caucasian donors. The study aimed to test whether cataloging public T cell receptors could reveal signatures of past pathogen exposure. The study used immunosequencing to profile the T cell repertoires of several hundred subjects and linked those repertoires to cytomegalovirus serostatus. A separate validation cohort of over 95 different subjects was used in addition to the roughly 700-subject first cohort. The study combined high-throughput TCR immunosequencing, statistical association of individual TCRs with disease status, and machine learning to predict cytomegalovirus infection status. In a later analysis, previously published TCR beta repertoires from more than 500 donors were re-analyzed and high-resolution HLA genotyping was added so that TCR occurrence patterns could be studied. In the later analysis, no new phenotypic data were used to find candidate immune exposures; instead, reliance was placed on TCR beta sequences and their occurrence across donors. In an earlier analysis of about 590 of the donors, high-throughput TCR beta sequencing was used to judge whether each TCR beta V gene segment behaved as functional or pseudogenic. Donor age, sex, ethnicity and CMV serostatus were collected together with the repertoire data. A later genetic analysis used genome-wide SNP genotypes for about 65% of the roughly 700 donors, treating that subset as a discovery cohort. All discovery cohort repertoires had been generated on a single sequencing platform. HLA typing included class I and class II loci at four-digit resolution. Typing coverage differed by locus: A, B, C, DRB1 and DQB1 were typed in about 629-640 donors, DQA1 in 522, DPA1 in around 580, and DPB1 in 472. Because of strong linkage in the cohort, roughly five DR-DQ haplotypes were treated as single units for association and clustering. Across 398 genotyped donors of the cohort, an average of roughly 200,000 unique TCR beta nucleotide sequences per donor were sequenced, and approximately 19% of those sequences were non-productive.

What the research found in general, with its limitations: A cluster of highly shared sequence variants was judged likely to represent a technical artifact of the sequencing pipeline. A further reported finding was that TCR beta sequences accurately predicted the HLA-A and HLA-B alleles for most subjects in the first cohort. Across donors, most TCR sequences were observed very rarely, whereas some public TCRs were present in many individuals. CMV serostatus was the only immune exposure information available for the cohort. Compared with equally common non-associated chains, HLA-associated TCR beta chains in a later analysis were more clonally expanded and had lower generation probabilities. The authors suggested that the approach could potentially be generalized to other disease states and immunological phenotypes. A later genetic analysis reported fewer N-insertions in productive TCRs among donors in an Asian-associated ancestry cluster than the roughly 700-donor mean. Three of the identified cytomegalovirus-associated TCR beta chains were confirmed in vitro to be specific for cytomegalovirus antigens. When HLA alleles, especially DR and DQ, strongly co-occurred, TCR associations were difficult to assign to individual alleles. Some IMGT-functional V segments, including TRBV6-2 and TRBV6-3, could not be told apart with the 87-base-pair reads, so those segments were excluded. Most CMV-associated TCR beta chains appeared to be HLA-restricted in a later analysis, and the HLA associations seemed to be driven largely by CMV exposure. In this cohort, only TCR beta chains were sequenced, and detectable features were limited by the absence of alpha or paired-chain data. The presence/absence analyses assumed that sequencing depth was roughly uniform across donors, and that assumption may not be true. V-gene and J-gene trimming of TCR beta chains was associated with a missense DCLRE1C variant in a later genetic analysis, and the association was replicated in an independent cohort. In an earlier analysis of about 540 of the donors, most TCR beta V segments were observed in productive rearrangements about 87% or about 30% of the time, broadly matching IMGT annotations. Because counts were too low, seventeen rarely observed V segments, including chromosome 9 orphons, were left out of the earlier analysis of 500 to 650 of the donors. Correlated functional status among segregating V segments might reflect linkage disequilibrium, but an unknown experimental factor could not be ruled out. Cytomegalovirus status was reported to be diagnosed by the classifier with high specificity and sensitivity in both the original and validation cohorts. A later analysis found that TCR association rates varied across HLA loci, with DRB1 alleles showing the most associated TCRs and HLA-C alleles the fewest. Because some donors lacked HLA typing at each locus, the association tests relied only on the typed subset. Specific HLA alleles were associated with 15,000 to 20,000 TCR beta sequences at a false discovery rate of 0.05 in a later analysis. According to a later analysis, parvovirus B19, influenza, CMV and Epstein-Barr virus appeared linked to several top co-occurrence clusters. In the study, 150 to 200 TCR beta chains were listed as associated with cytomegalovirus.

In total, 600 or so healthy bone marrow donors made up the cohort. At the time of sampling, all cohort members were nominally healthy, though unrecorded immune exposures were likely present. The donor was CMV seronegative and belonged to the group of 352 seronegative cohort members. Every donor gave a peripheral blood sample, and the peripheral blood mononuclear cells from that sample were used for TCR beta sequencing. Genomic DNA was extracted from the blood cell samples with the Qiagen DNeasy Blood Extraction Kit. As concerns this clone: The target of this receptor is not known. Within one base of it there is no much larger clone, and no base qualities were kept.

The library was produced with the immunoSEQ multiplex PCR assay. For the multiplex PCR, a mixture combining 60 forward primers for TCR Vbeta segments and 13 reverse primers for TCR Jbeta segments was used. The CDR3 region of rearranged TCR beta genes was amplified from genomic DNA with a multiplex PCR assay. The amplified TCR beta libraries were sequenced on the Illumina HiSeq System as 87-base-pair reads. For the original study's pipeline: Across the roughly 600 repertoires, a later analysis counted tens of millions of unique TCR beta chains, approximately 12 million of which were shared by at least two donors. Raw reads were error-corrected and collapsed into unique sequences by a nearest-neighbor algorithm in which closely related sequences were merged to remove PCR and sequencing errors. V, D and J gene segments were assigned by aligning CDR3 sequences to IMGT reference sequences. For a sequence to be retained, a match of at least six nucleotides was required to both a V gene segment and a J gene segment. A rearrangement was called productive if the CDR3 had no stop codons and remained in frame with V and J, and every other rearrangement was called non-productive. Following IMGT convention, CDR3 was defined as the stretch from the second conserved V-encoded cysteine to the conserved J-encoded phenylalanine. In an earlier analysis of roughly 610 of the donors, sequences lacking an unambiguous match to a single V gene segment were excluded. In an earlier analysis of around 600 of the donors, V segments were called functional above 56.7% productive rearrangements and were called segregating when the between-donor standard deviation exceeded 5%. To diagnose cytomegalovirus status from the catalog of TCR beta chain sequences, a statistical classification framework was built. In a later analysis, V and J genes were assigned by comparing TCR nucleotide sequences against IMGT/GENE-DB human TR gene sequences. Using the TCRdist pipeline, a later analysis assigned CDR3 sequences along with most-parsimonious VDJ recombination scenarios. In a later analysis, each TCR beta chain was defined by its CDR3 amino acid sequence together with its V-gene family, and reads lacking a unique V-gene family were excluded. To address suspected cross-contamination and a sequencing artifact, a later analysis removed approximately 590 highly shared, low-generation-probability nucleotide sequences. For each public chain, a later analysis derived a clonal expansion index from normalized ranks of inferred template counts within each repertoire. In a later analysis, generation probabilities were computed with a VDJ recombination model fitted to out-of-frame rearrangements, and the resulting probabilities were checked against IGoR. In a later analysis, TCR-TCR, TCR-HLA and TCR-CMV co-occurrence was scored with hypergeometric tests, and a repertoire-size bias correction was applied to TCR pairs. To estimate false discovery rates, a later analysis permuted the HLA or CMV assignments 20 times. A later analysis grouped co-occurring TCRs with DBSCAN, adding TCRdist sequence similarity when clustering within HLA-allele-positive subsets. Repertoires with fewer than 30,000 or more than 120,000 public chains, plus five repertoires with anomalous nucleotide sharing, were excluded from co-occurrence clustering. TCRdb provides this immuneACCESS table in a form limited to in-frame rearrangements. Some clones are lacking; in checked studies, under half of them reflect an unresolved V gene, and why the rest are absent is not known. The DNA was the basis for D and trimming; V, J and clone size are from that table. In all, the sample holds 60,000 or so clones, and about 76% of those were seen once. The top ten constitute approximately 2.4% of the sample.

The CDR3 sequence holds 14 residues, the cysteine and phenylalanine included. The only DNA kept is the CDR3, 42 bases in frame from the first base. The germline V gene yields SGHTA for CDR1 and FQGNSA for CDR2. V was cut back by 8 bases and J by 9 bases, leaving a gap of 17 bases between them. The chain employs TRBV7-2 and TRBJ1-6; the D gene is perhaps TRBD1, on 5 matching bases. The TCR originated in a female donor in good health and CMV-seronegative. The sample comprised PBMCs. The CDR3 has the sequence CASRRQGSGSPLHF. Here is the DNA: TGTGCCAGCCGCAGGCAGGGTTCGGGTTCACCCCTCCACTTT.